A single T cell receptor beta chain is shown here with its context. Its specificity is not known. Clones were sequenced by immunoSEQ multiplex PCR, and TCRdb holds only the in-frame ones, with some missing. The table records roughly 17,000 clones, around 83% of them present only once. The sample comes from a study of lymphopenia after photon versus proton radiotherapy. General observations from the study: Proton therapy kept repertoires fairly stable, unlike photons, which gained effector/memory cells. After the lymphocyte nadir, photon-treated repertoires showed oligoclonal expansion, especially of CD8+ Temra cells. Better survival with proton therapy was suggested as possible, not demonstrated.

Germline V lookup: CDR1 SGHNT, CDR2 YENEEA. The CDR3 extends over 14 amino acids. V was pared by 5 bases and J by 7 bases, with 5 bases of the junction left unmatched. The material was peripheral blood, obtained from a patient treated with proton-based radiotherapy. The sequence was obtained from a man in his 70s with pancreatic cancer. The chain uses TRBV11-3 and TRBJ1-6, with 7 bases that match TRBD1. The CDR3 protein is CASSQTGKNSPLHF. CDR3 coding DNA: TGTGCCAGCAGCCAGACAGGGAAAAATTCACCCCTCCACTTT. Supplemented by reference TRBV11-3 and TRBJ1-6, the full variable domain reads EAGVVQSPRYKIIEKKQPVAFWCNPISGHNTLYWYLQNLGQGPELLIRYENEEAVDDSQLPKDRFSAERLKGVDSTLKIQPAELGDSAVYLCASSQTGKNSPLHFGNGTRLTVT.